This T cell receptor (beta chain) was found in a study of cytomegalovirus exposure and HLA in healthy donors. Regarding the study as a whole: Some 17,000 TCR beta sequences were associated with HLA alleles at 0.05 false discovery rate in a later analysis. Later analysis showed TCR association rates varying by HLA locus, highest for DRB1 and lowest for HLA-C. A link between a missense DCLRE1C variant and TCR beta V- and J-gene trimming emerged from a later analysis.

As for this clone: Its cognate antigen is unknown.

With 60 Vbeta and 13 Jbeta primers, the PCR was carried out. Clones were sequenced by immunoSEQ multiplex PCR, and TCRdb holds only the in-frame ones, with some missing. The table lists about 120,000 clones, 65% to 80% of them singletons. The germline gives CDR1 SGHNT, CDR2 YYREEE (reference sequence). CDR3 size: 15 residues. J lost 2 bases, V lost 4 bases, and 6 bases had no gene match. Material for sequencing was PBMCs. The sequence was collected from a male donor in good health and CMV-seropositive. The chain employs TRBV5-4 and TRBJ2-7, with TRBD1 matching 10 bases. The CDR3 loop reads CASSNSGTGAYEQYF. The CDR3 nucleotides read TGTGCCAGCAGCAACTCCGGGACAGGGGCCTACGAGCAGTACTTC.